This T cell receptor (beta chain) was recovered during a study of T cells expressing NK-cell markers (dated by TCRdb to 2020 to 2022). General notes on the study: Three sorted T-cell subsets (CD3+CD56+NKG2C+, CD3+CD56+NKG2C- and CD3+CD56-NKG2C+) from several donors had their TCR beta-chain repertoires profiled. Among the eight sequenced donors, only one was HCMV-seronegative, while the other seven were HCMV-seropositive. The study sequenced eight donors, all healthy volunteers chosen at random: three men and five women. The libraries were sequenced on Illumina HiSeq 2000/2500, MiSeq or NextSeq, producing 2 x 150 bp reads. Overall study outcomes, separate from this receptor: It remained unclear whether the expanded NKG2C-expressing T cell clones were specific for HCMV antigens. Those dominant clonotypes were again the most abundant among CD3+CD56-NKG2C+ cells in a few donors, at 28.3-60.1%. In several donors, the dominant CD3+CD56+NKG2C+ clonotypes were among the top 10 CD8+ clonotypes and accounted for about 1.0-7.5% of CD8+ T cells.

Including the terminal cysteine and phenylalanine, the CDR3 comprises 19 residues. DNA was not recorded. CDR1 MDHEN and CDR2 SYDVKM are derived from the germline V gene. HCMV-specific IgG was detected in serum with a commercial ELISA kit to determine HCMV serostatus. Peripheral blood mononuclear cells were isolated from blood by Ficoll density gradient centrifugation. The listed sequencing device is Illumina HiSeq 2000. TCR beta cDNA libraries were made by 5'RACE template switching that added a universal primer site and unique molecular identifiers. cDNA synthesis was primed from the TCR beta constant segment, followed by two successive PCR amplification steps. In the paper's pipeline: MIGEC was used to demultiplex reads and group the reads by UMI, and MiTCR was used to assemble and quantify clonotypes. Only TCR cDNA sequences supported by at least two reads were kept to exclude erroneous sequences. The tcR package was used for downstream repertoire analysis, and clonotypes were matched between fractions using CDR3 nucleotide sequence together with V segment. VDJmatch was used to annotate antigen specificity against VDJdb, with one amino acid substitution in CDR3 allowed. Based on TCRdb reprocessing of the reads, there is one entry per CDR3 protein sequence, and DNA is missing. TCRdb, not the authors, supplied the V and J calls. In this sample's table one finds some 500,000 distinct CDR3 sequences. The top ten clones comprise around 1.4% of the sample.

With respect to this clonotype: Its specific antigen is unknown.

The origin of this receptor is a woman in her forties or fifties in good health. Donor details come from another sample of the same person, matched by shared clones. The rearrangement joined TRBV28 to TRBJ1-5; as DNA is missing, the TRBD1 call by TCRdb cannot be tested. The sequenced sample was blood T cells: a sorted CD56 or NKG2C T cell subset, CD4+ or CD8+ T cells, or bulk PBMC T cells (not recorded which). The CDR3 sequence is CASKLTGWQGARLDQPQHF.